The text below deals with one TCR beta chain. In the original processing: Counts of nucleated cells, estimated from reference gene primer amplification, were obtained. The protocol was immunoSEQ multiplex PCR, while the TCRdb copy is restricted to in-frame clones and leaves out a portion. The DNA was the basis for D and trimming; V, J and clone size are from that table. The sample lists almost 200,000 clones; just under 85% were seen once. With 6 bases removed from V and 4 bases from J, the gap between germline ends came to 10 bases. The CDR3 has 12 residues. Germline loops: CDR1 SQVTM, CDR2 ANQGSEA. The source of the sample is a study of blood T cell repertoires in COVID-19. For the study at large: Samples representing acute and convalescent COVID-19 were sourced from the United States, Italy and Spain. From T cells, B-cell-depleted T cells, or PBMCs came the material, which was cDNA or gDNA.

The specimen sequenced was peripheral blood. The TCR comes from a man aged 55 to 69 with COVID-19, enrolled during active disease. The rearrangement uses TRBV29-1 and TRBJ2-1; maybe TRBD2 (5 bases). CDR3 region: CSVLSGYNEQFF. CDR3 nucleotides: TGCAGCGTGCTCAGCGGTTACAATGAGCAGTTCTTC.